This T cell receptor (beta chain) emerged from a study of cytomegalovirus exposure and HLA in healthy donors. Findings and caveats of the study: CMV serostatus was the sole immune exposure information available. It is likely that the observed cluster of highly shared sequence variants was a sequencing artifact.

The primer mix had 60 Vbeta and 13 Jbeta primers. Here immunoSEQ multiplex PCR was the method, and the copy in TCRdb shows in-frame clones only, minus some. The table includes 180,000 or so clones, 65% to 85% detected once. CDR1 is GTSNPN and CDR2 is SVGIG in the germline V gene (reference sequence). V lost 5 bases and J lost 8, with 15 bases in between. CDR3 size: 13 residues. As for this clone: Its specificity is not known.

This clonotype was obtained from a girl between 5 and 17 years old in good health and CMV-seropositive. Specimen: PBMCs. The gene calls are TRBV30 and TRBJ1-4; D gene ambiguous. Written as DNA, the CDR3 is TGTGCCTGGCGACGGACTGTGAAAGAAAAACTGTTTTTT. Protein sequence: CAWRRTVKEKLFF.